The rows below give T cell receptor beta chains drawn from one sample of a study of cytomegalovirus exposure and HLA in healthy donors. Sequencing used immunoSEQ multiplex PCR; TCRdb keeps in-frame clones, though not all of them. The sample has over 150,000 clones, over 80% seen once; the top ten hold more than 1%. The sample was PBMCs. The source of these receptors is a boy between 2 and 10 years old in good health and CMV-seronegative. Each CDR3 is given with its conserved first and last residue. Fields, in order: clone size, J gene, V gene, D gene, CDR3 protein, CDR3 DNA. A D gene is named only where the DNA matches it firmly. Clone sizes are given selectively: once, few, many, or a class where the clone is expanded.

clone_size: once; j_call: TRBJ1-3; v_call: TRBV7-9; d_call: .; cdr3_aa: CASSQISGSGNTIYF; cdr3_nt: TGTGCCAGCAGCCAAATTTCGGGTTCAGGGAACACCATATATTTT
clone_size: .; j_call: TRBJ1-3; v_call: TRBV9; d_call: .; cdr3_aa: CASSVEGDLGNTIYF; cdr3_nt: TGTGCCAGCAGCGTAGAAGGGGATCTTGGAAACACCATATATTTT
clone_size: few; j_call: TRBJ1-2; v_call: TRBV7-8; d_call: .; cdr3_aa: CASSLVQDYGYTF; cdr3_nt: TGTGCCAGCAGCTTAGTACAGGACTATGGCTACACCTTC
clone_size: .; j_call: TRBJ1-6; v_call: TRBV5-6; d_call: .; cdr3_aa: CASSAGAVYSPLHF; cdr3_nt: TGTGCCAGCAGCGCAGGGGCGGTTTATTCACCCCTCCACTTT
clone_size: .; j_call: TRBJ1-1; v_call: TRBV2; d_call: TRBD1; cdr3_aa: CASRGQKTNTEAFF; cdr3_nt: TGTGCCAGCAGGGGACAGAAAACGAACACTGAAGCTTTCTTT
clone_size: .; j_call: TRBJ1-1; v_call: TRBV6-5; d_call: TRBD1; cdr3_aa: CASSRQGRGNTEAFF; cdr3_nt: TGTGCCAGCAGCCGACAGGGGCGAGGGAACACTGAAGCTTTCTTT
clone_size: once; j_call: TRBJ2-7; v_call: TRBV27; d_call: TRBD2; cdr3_aa: CASSSTGTSGNLAEQYF; cdr3_nt: TGTGCCAGCAGTTCAACCGGGACTAGCGGAAATCTGGCCGAGCAGTACTTC
clone_size: .; j_call: TRBJ2-1; v_call: TRBV29-1; d_call: .; cdr3_aa: CSVGQTINNEQFF; cdr3_nt: TGCAGCGTTGGGCAAACAATAAACAATGAGCAGTTCTTC
clone_size: .; j_call: TRBJ2-6; v_call: TRBV6-1; d_call: .; cdr3_aa: CASRGGASGANVLTF; cdr3_nt: TGTGCCAGCAGGGGGGGGGCTTCTGGGGCCAACGTCCTGACTTTC
clone_size: .; j_call: TRBJ1-1; v_call: TRBV27; d_call: .; cdr3_aa: CASSAVMNTEAFF; cdr3_nt: TGTGCCAGCAGTGCAGTCATGAACACTGAAGCTTTCTTT
clone_size: once; j_call: TRBJ2-7; v_call: TRBV5-8; d_call: .; cdr3_aa: CASSKSLYEQYF; cdr3_nt: TGTGCCAGCAGCAAATCCCTATACGAGCAGTACTTC